The subject of this entry is one T cell receptor (beta chain). The identical CDR3 is also encoded by other nucleotide sequences in the sample. The data were taken from a study of blood T cell repertoires in COVID-19. The CDR3 spans 13 residues. V lost 7 bases to trimming and J lost 5 bases, with 14 bases between them. The repertoire was sequenced with immunoSEQ multiplex PCR; TCRdb's copy has only in-frame clones and lacks some. In the table there are 150,000 to 200,000 clones, roughly 90% of which are singletons. This sequence was found in a woman in her 70s with acute or convalescent COVID-19. The sequencing sample was made of peripheral blood. The chain couples TRBV12-3 or TRBV12-4 to TRBJ1-1; unclear D gene. CDR3 region: CASTRGGSTEAFF. CDR3 sequence (DNA): TGTGCCAGCACCAGAGGTGGAAGTACTGAAGCTTTCTTT.